This T cell receptor beta chain is drawn from a study of blood T cell repertoires in COVID-19. Study-level information: Acute-phase and convalescent COVID-19 samples originated in the United States, Italy and Spain. In each case, the material was cDNA or gDNA derived from T cells, B-cell-depleted T cells, or PBMCs.

Original processing notes: Amplified reference gene primers provided the basis for estimating nucleated cell counts. The protocol was immunoSEQ multiplex PCR, while the TCRdb copy is restricted to in-frame clones and leaves out a portion. The D gene and trimming were derived from the DNA, and the V and J assignments and clone size from that table. The sample comprises tens of thousands of clones, approximately 85% of which are singletons, and under 8.5% rests with the top ten. The ends were cut back, 8 bases at V and 4 bases at J, with 14 bases in the middle. The CDR3 extends over 13 amino acids. Per the germline V gene, CDR1 is LNHNV and CDR2 is YYDKDF (reference sequence).

This TCR was sampled from a man between 45 and 60 years old with active COVID-19. The sample was peripheral blood. The gene calls are TRBV15 and TRBJ1-2; D remains unclear. CDR3 bases: TGTGCCACCGGAGCCACCGGCGTCTATGGCTACACCTTC. This sequence encodes CATGATGVYGYTF.